These 10 T cell receptor beta chains came from one sample sequenced in a study of T cell repertoires in cytomegalovirus infection. A single record per CDR3 protein comes from TCRdb applying MiXCR to the reads. The sample has around 900,000 distinct CDR3 sequences, more than 25% seen once. These receptors are not linked to any known antigen. The starting material was cultured CD8+ T cells from PBMCs, obtained from culture after CMV antigen stimulation. The source is a human donor in good health (CMV status not recorded). Some clones in this sample may be carry-over from other donors' samples.

A word on this clonotype: One end of the junction fails to match germline, which may point to a read error. V gene TRBV19 combines with J gene TRBJ1-3; a weak D match, TRBD1 (5 bases). The CDR3 has 11 residues. CDR1 is LNHDA, CDR2 SQIVND, per germline (reference sequence). The CDR3 here is CASSHGHRTLF. CDR3 sequence (DNA): TGTGCCAGTAGTCACGGACACAGGACCTTATTT.

This clonotype is a singleton in its sample. CDR3 coding DNA: TGTGCCAGCAGTTTCGGAGGAGTTCAAACTGGCTACACCTTC. Translation gives CASSFGGVQTGYTF. The gene calls are TRBV27 and TRBJ1-2; no definite D call. Trimming removed 3 bases from V and 7 bases from J, with 15 bases in between. The CDR3 is 14 amino acids. Germline CDR1 reads MNHEY; CDR2 reads SMNVEV (reference sequence).

About this clonotype: The junction departs from germline at one end; a sequencing error may be responsible. V is TRBV4-1 and J is TRBJ2-5, with 7 bases identical to TRBD1. Looked up from germline, CDR1 is MGHRA and CDR2 is YSYEKL. CDR3 length: 13 residues. CDR3 sequence (DNA): TGTGCCAGCAGTCAAGGGGGCGGGGAGACCCAGTACTTC. This gives the protein CASSQGGGETQYF.

The chain joins TRBV4-2 to TRBJ2-1, with TRBD2 as a possible D gene (5 bases). Germline loops: CDR1 LGHNA, CDR2 YNFKEQ. The CDR3 spans 17 residues. V shed 2 bases and J shed 5 bases, with 19 bases lying between them. The CDR3 protein is CASSQKPHAGLHNEQFF. In nucleotides, the CDR3 is TGTGCCAGCAGCCAAAAGCCCCACGCGGGTTTGCACAATGAGCAGTTCTTC.

With respect to this clonotype: The junction differs from germline at one of its ends, possibly a read error. This sequence joins TRBV4-1 and TRBJ2-7; D is possibly TRBD1 (6 bases). Germline lookup yields CDR1 MGHRA and CDR2 YSYEKL. This CDR3 contains 15 residues. CDR3 nucleotide sequence: TGTGCCAGCAGCCAAGAGGCAGGGGAAGCCCACGAGCAGTACTTC. It is translated as CASSQEAGEAHEQYF.

This clonotype turned up a few times. The chain joins TRBV28 to TRBJ1-3; D call uncertain. Per the germline V gene, CDR1 is MDHEN and CDR2 is SYDVKM. The CDR3 length is 14 residues. Trimming took off 2 bases at V and 0 bases at J, with 5 bases between the two ends. CDR3: CASSLVFSGNTIYF. The CDR3 DNA follows: TGTGCCAGCAGTTTAGTCTTCTCTGGAAACACCATATATTTT.

V usage is TRBV28 and J usage is TRBJ2-1; D not resolved. This CDR3 has 16 amino acids. Per the germline V gene, CDR1 is MDHEN and CDR2 is SYDVKM. The V and J ends lost 6 bases and 0 bases respectively, with 15 bases between them. CDR3 loop: CASSFRWASSYNEQFF. The CDR3, as DNA: TGTGCCAGCAGCTTCAGATGGGCGAGCTCCTACAATGAGCAGTTCTTC.

This clonotype was recorded a few times. The chain recombines TRBV19 with TRBJ2-1, with no clear D. The V end lost 3 bases, the J end lost 8 bases, and 11 bases lay between the germline ends. Germline values: CDR1 LNHDA, CDR2 SQIVND (reference sequence). This CDR3 is built from 13 residues. The CDR3 DNA is TGTGCCAGTAGTATCATCCGGAACGATGAGCAGTTCTTC. This encodes CASSIIRNDEQFF.

A note on this clonotype: This may come from a read error, since a much larger clone is one base off. This CDR3 fails to terminate in the conserved phenylalanine or tryptophan, so it likely reflects a read error. The rearrangement joins TRBV7-9 to TRBJ1-2; 9 positions match TRBD1. V dropped 1 base and J dropped 6; count of bases not matched to a gene: 0. The CDR3 runs to 13 residues. Germline V gene data show CDR1 as SEHNR and CDR2 as FQNEAQ (reference sequence). For the CDR3, the DNA is TGTGCCAGCAGCTTAGGACAGGGGGATGGCTACACCCTC. It specifies CASSLGQGDGYTL.

J is TRBJ1-4 and V is TRBV9; D is ambiguous. This CDR3 contains 16 residues. Germline V gives CDR1 SGDLS, CDR2 YYNGEE. Trimming shortened V by 7 bases and J by 6 bases, and 22 bases separated the two germline ends. CDR3 nucleotide sequence: TGTGCCAGCGGAAATTCCGATGTTAGAGGGCATGAAAAACTGTTTTTT. Its translation: CASGNSDVRGHEKLFF.